The entry below gives a single T cell receptor (beta chain) sequence along with its context. Its antigen is still unknown. TCRdb's copy holds only in-frame clones and misses some; the assay was immunoSEQ multiplex PCR. The sample consists of more than 2,000,000 clones, around 90% of them appearing once. The data belong to a study of shared clonotypes between healthy human individuals. The CDR3 is 18 residues long. Study results and limitations: The sharing of roughly 5% of naive CD4 clonotypes was seen across a handful of donors. Across subsets, estimated richness was generally greater for naive than for memory populations. Rarefaction curves obtained for sorted subsets showed sequencing incomplete despite large depth.

The sample comprised naive CD4+ T cells sorted from blood. Sample subset: CD45RA+ positively selected. The receptor's source is a man aged 18 to 35 in good health. The rearrangement uses TRBV1 and TRBJ1-5. TRBV1 is described as a pseudogene. DNA of the CDR3: TGCACCAGCAGCCAGACGCCCCGGGGTGGGTATAGCAATCAGCCCCAGCATTTT. It specifies CTSSQTPRGGYSNQPQHF.